This T cell receptor (beta chain) was sequenced for a study of T cell repertoires in cytomegalovirus infection (dated by TCRdb to between 2019 and 2020). With regard to the full study: Donor HLA type was relevant to the analysis, as public TCR beta signatures indicated carriage of CMV infection together with the matching HLA type.

This clonotype turned up a few times. Its binding antigen is unknown. The sample holds no much larger clone one base away, and base qualities are not on file. CDR1 SEHNR and CDR2 FQNEAQ are derived from the germline V gene (reference sequence). V and J are truncated by 3 bases and 4 bases respectively, leaving an intervening sequence of 7 bases. The CDR3 runs 13 residues from the cysteine to the phenylalanine. CDR3 DNA is the only sequence kept; it has 39 bases, read in frame from the first base. The reads were generated on an Illumina HiSeq 1500. TCRdb redid the processing of the public reads, applying fastp at Q25 and MiXCR, and retained in-frame beta chains. Rows matching on CDR3 protein sequence are summarized as one entry with the most common DNA and genes. This sample is represented by 97,000 or so distinct CDR3 sequences; more than 15% of them were singletons. 6.5% to 9.5% of the sample is held by the ten biggest clonotypes.

Paper-wide results and their limitations: In both this cohort and an independent cohort of 352 donors, the cumulative frequency of public TCR beta family members distinguished carriers of CMV infection plus the relevant HLA type. The ex vivo response was dominated by HLA-C-restricted CMV-specific TCR beta clonotypes, and the single most frequent clonotype in two of eight donors was supplied by these HLA-C-restricted clonotypes.

The origin of this receptor is a human donor in good health (CMV status not recorded). Some clones in this sample may be carry-over from other donors' samples. The sequence is built from TRBV7-9 and TRBJ2-1, with the D gene call left open. What was sequenced was PBMCs. The DNA is TGTGCCAGCAGCTTTTTAGGATACAATGAGCAGTTCTTC. Its amino acids are CASSFLGYNEQFF.